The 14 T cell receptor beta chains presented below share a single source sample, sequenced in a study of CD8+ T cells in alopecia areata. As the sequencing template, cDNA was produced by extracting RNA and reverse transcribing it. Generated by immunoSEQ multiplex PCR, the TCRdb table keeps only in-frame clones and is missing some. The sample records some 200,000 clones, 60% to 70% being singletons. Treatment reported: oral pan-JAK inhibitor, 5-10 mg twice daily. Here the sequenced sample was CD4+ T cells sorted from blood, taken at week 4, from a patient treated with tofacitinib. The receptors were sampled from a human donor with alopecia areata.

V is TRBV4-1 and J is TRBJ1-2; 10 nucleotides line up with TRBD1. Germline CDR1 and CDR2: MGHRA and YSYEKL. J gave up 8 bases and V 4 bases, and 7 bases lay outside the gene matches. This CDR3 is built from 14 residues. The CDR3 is CASSPRDRGVGYTF. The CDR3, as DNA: TGCGCCAGCAGCCCCCGGGACAGGGGAGTGGGCTACACCTTC.

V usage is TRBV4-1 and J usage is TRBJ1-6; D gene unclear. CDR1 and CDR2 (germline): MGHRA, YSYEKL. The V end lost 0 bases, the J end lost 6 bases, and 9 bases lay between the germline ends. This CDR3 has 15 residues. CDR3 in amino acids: CASSQENTVNSPLHF. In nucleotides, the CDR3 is TGCGCCAGCAGCCAAGAAAACACCGTTAATTCACCCCTCCACTTT.

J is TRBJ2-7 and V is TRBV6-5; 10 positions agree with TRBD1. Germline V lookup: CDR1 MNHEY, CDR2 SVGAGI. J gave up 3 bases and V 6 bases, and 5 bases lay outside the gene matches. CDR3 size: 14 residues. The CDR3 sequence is CASRQDRGHYEQYF. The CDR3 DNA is TGTGCCAGCAGACAAGACAGGGGGCACTACGAGCAGTACTTC.

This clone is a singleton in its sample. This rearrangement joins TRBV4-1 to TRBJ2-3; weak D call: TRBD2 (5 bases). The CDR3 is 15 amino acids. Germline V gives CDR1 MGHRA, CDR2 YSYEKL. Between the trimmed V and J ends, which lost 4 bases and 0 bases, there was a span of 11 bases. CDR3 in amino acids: CASSPHGLSTDTQYF. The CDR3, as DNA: TGCGCCAGCAGCCCCCATGGACTTAGCACAGATACGCAGTATTTT.

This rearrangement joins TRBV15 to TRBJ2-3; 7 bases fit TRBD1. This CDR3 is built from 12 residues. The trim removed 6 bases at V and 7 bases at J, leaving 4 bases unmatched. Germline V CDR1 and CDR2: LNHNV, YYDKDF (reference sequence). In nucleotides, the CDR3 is TGTGCCACCAGACGGGACAGCAATACGCAGTATTTT. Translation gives CATRRDSNTQYF.

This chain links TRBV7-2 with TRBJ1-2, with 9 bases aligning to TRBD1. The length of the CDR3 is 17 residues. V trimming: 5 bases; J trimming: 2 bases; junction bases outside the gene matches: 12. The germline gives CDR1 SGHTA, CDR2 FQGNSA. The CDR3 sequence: CASSARQGGLGNYGYTF. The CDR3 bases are TGTGCCAGCAGCGCTCGACAGGGGGGGCTGGGGAACTATGGCTACACCTTC.

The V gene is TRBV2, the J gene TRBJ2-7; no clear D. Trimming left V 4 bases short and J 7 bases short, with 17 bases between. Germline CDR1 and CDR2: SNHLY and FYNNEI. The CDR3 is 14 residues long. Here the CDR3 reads CASSARSGWPEQYF. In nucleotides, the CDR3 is TGTGCCAGCAGTGCCAGAAGTGGATGGCCGGAGCAGTACTTC.

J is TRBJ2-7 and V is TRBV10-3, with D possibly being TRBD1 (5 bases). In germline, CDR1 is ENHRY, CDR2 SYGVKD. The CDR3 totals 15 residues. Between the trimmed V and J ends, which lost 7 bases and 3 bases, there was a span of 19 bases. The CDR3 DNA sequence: TGTGCCATCACTTCCGGACCTAGGGGCCTCTACGAGCAGTACTTC. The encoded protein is CAITSGPRGLYEQYF.

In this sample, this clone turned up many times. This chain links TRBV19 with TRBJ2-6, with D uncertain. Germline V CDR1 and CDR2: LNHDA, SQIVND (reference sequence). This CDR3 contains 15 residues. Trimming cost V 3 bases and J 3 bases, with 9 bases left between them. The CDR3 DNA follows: TGTGCCAGTAGTATGGAAGGGCTTGGGGCCAACGTCCTGACTTTC. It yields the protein CASSMEGLGANVLTF.

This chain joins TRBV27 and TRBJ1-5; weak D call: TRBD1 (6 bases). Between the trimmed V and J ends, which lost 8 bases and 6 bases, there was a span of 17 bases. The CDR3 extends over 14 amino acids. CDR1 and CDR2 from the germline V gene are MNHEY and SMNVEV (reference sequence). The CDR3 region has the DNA TGTGCCAGCCCATCCGTACAGGGAGGTCAGCCCCAGCATTTT. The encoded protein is CASPSVQGGQPQHF.

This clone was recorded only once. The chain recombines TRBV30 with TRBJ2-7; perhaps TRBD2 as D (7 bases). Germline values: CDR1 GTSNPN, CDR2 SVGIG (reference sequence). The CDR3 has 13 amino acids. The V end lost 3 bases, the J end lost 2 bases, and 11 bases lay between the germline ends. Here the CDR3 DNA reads TGTGCCTGGAGGGGAGGGGGTCCCTACGAGCAGTACTTC. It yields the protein CAWRGGGPYEQYF.

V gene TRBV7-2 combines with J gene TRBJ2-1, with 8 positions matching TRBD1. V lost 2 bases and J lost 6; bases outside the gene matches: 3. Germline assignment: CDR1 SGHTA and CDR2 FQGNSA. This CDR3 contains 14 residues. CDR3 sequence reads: CASSLQGAGNEQFF. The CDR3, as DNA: TGTGCCAGCAGCTTACAGGGGGCCGGCAATGAGCAGTTCTTC. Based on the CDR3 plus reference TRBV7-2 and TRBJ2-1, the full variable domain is GAGVSQSPSNKVTEKGKDVELRCDPISGHTALYWYRQSLGQGLEFLIYFQGNSAPDKSGLPSDRFSAERTGGSVSTLTIQRTQQEDSAVYLCASSLQGAGNEQFFGPGTRLTVL.

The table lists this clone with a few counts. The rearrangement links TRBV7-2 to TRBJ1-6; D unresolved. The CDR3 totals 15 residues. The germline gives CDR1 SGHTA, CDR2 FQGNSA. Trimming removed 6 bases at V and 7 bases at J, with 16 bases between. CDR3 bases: TGTGCCAGCAGACTTAGGGTGGGTTCGAATTCACCCCTCCACTTT. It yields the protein CASRLRVGSNSPLHF.

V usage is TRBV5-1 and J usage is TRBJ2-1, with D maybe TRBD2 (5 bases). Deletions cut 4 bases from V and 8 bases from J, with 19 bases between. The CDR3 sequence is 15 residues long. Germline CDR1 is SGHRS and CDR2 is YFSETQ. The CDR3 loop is CASSVGPGIQDEQFF. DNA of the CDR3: TGCGCCAGCAGCGTTGGTCCGGGGATTCAGGATGAGCAGTTCTTC.